Below, 30 T cell receptor beta chains from the same sample are listed, as sequenced in a study of Graves' ophthalmopathy and Graves' hyperthyroidism. Using RNA transcripts, the TCR beta CDR3 regions were amplified. First-round RT-PCR relied on HTBI primers, and a second-round multiplex PCR came next. Using its own MiXCR run on the multiplex PCR reads, TCRdb lists one record per CDR3 protein. This sample has 500,000 to 600,000 distinct CDR3 sequences, with 35% to 45% found just once. Sequencing was performed on peripheral blood or thyroid tissue (not recorded which). Receptors were obtained from an adult man with Graves' hyperthyroidism.

The V call is TRBV15, the J call TRBJ2-6; TRBD1 agrees at 7 bases. Germline trimming cut 3 bases from V and 4 bases from J; bases unmatched to any gene: 9. The CDR3 sequence is 17 residues long. Germline lookup yields CDR1 LNHNV and CDR2 YYDKDF (reference sequence). CDR3 region: CATSRTGWNTGANVLTF. CDR3 sequence (DNA): TGTGCCACCAGCAGGACAGGGTGGAACACCGGGGCCAACGTCCTGACTTTC. Combining the CDR3 with reference TRBV15 and TRBJ2-6 gives the whole variable domain DAMVIQNPRYQVTQFGKPVTLSCSQTLNHNVMYWYQQKSSQAPKLLFHYYDKDFNNEADTPDNFQSRRPNTSFCFLDIRSPGLGDTAMYLCATSRTGWNTGANVLTFGAGSRLTVL.

This clonotype was seen repeatedly, ten times or more. The chain is built from TRBV7-9 and TRBJ2-6; D assignment may be TRBD1 or TRBD2 (5 bases each). Germline CDR1 is SEHNR and CDR2 is FQNEAQ (reference sequence). The CDR3 extends over 18 amino acids. Trimming took off 1 base at V and 4 bases at J, with 17 bases between the two ends. The CDR3 coding sequence is TGTGCCAGCAGCTTAGTCGGGGCCCTGTGGTCGGGGGCCAACGTCCTGACTTTC. Translation: CASSLVGALWSGANVLTF.

The chain employs TRBV7-9 and TRBJ1-1; D possibly corresponds to TRBD1 (5 bases). The CDR3 is 15 residues long. The V end lost 1 base, the J end lost 3 bases, and 12 bases lay between the germline ends. In germline, CDR1 is SEHNR, CDR2 FQNEAQ (reference sequence). CDR3 protein: CASSLGAGSHTEAFF. For the CDR3, the DNA is TGTGCCAGCAGCTTAGGCGCAGGGTCTCACACTGAAGCTTTCTTT.

This clonotype was recorded at least ten times. V and J are TRBV10-2 and TRBJ1-1; D ambiguous. The ends were cut back, 7 bases at V and 1 base at J, with 19 bases in the middle. Germline V lookup: CDR1 WSHSY, CDR2 SAAADI. This CDR3 has 16 residues. The CDR3 loop reads CASTSRPTVPNTEAFF. CDR3 DNA sequence: TGCGCCAGCACTAGCCGTCCCACGGTTCCGAACACTGAAGCTTTCTTT.

This clonotype was counted at least ten times. The chain links TRBV20-1 to TRBJ1-4; D is unclear. V was trimmed by 3 bases and J by 7 bases, leaving 6 bases between them. The CDR3 length is 11 residues. Germline loops: CDR1 DFQATT, CDR2 SNEGSKA (reference sequence). The CDR3 protein is CSASWAEKLFF. CDR3 DNA: TGCAGTGCTAGTTGGGCTGAAAAACTGTTTTTT.

The table lists this clonotype with a few counts. CDR3 sequence (DNA): TGTGCCAGCAGTCCTAGGGGCGGGAGAAGGTACACCGGGGAGCTGTTTTTT. Translation: CASSPRGGRRYTGELFF. V gene TRBV12-3 or TRBV12-4 combines with J gene TRBJ2-2, with 7 bases that match TRBD2. The V gene end was trimmed by 5 bases and the J gene end by 3 bases; junction bases not matched to a gene: 12. CDR3 length equals 17 residues.

This clonotype was counted a single time. The gene calls are TRBV15 and TRBJ2-2, with D unclear. Trimming left V 0 bases short and J 8 bases short, with 7 bases between. The germline CDR1 and CDR2 sequences are LNHNV and YYDKDF (reference sequence). This CDR3 spans 13 amino acids. The CDR3 sequence is CATSRDESGELFF. As DNA, the CDR3 is TGTGCCACCAGCAGAGACGAGTCTGGGGAGCTGTTTTTT.

This clonotype was seen just once. The V and J genes are TRBV7-8 and TRBJ2-7; TRBD2 is a possible D gene (6 bases). Germline values: CDR1 SGHVS, CDR2 FQNEAQ. CDR3 length: 16 residues. V was clipped by 5 bases and J by 7 bases, with 24 bases between them. The chain's CDR3 is CASSETDGSSYNEQYF. The CDR3 nucleotides read TGTGCCAGCAGCGAAACTGACGGGAGCTCCTACAATGAGCAGTACTTC.

The V and J genes are TRBV5-8 and TRBJ1-2, with TRBD1 matching over 8 bases. The CDR3 covers 14 residues. CDR1 is SGHTS and CDR2 is YDEGEE in the germline V gene. The V and J ends lost 6 bases and 3 bases, in that order; junction bases with no gene match: 7. CDR3 region: CASMPGGYDYGYTF. The CDR3 bases are TGTGCCAGCATGCCAGGGGGCTACGACTATGGCTACACCTTC.

This clonotype was counted ten times or more. The chain employs TRBV7-2 and TRBJ2-3; D might be TRBD1 (6 bases). The CDR3 is made up of 16 amino acids. Trimming removed 1 base from V and 4 bases from J, with 15 bases in between. The germline gives CDR1 SGHTA, CDR2 FQGNSA. The CDR3 protein is CASSLGQGIMADTQYF. CDR3 sequence (DNA): TGTGCCAGCAGCTTAGGGCAGGGGATAATGGCAGATACGCAGTATTTT.

This clonotype was counted ten times or more. The V gene is TRBV7-9, the J gene TRBJ1-5; 7 bases are a match to TRBD1. CDR3 length: 18 amino acids. Per the germline V gene, CDR1 is SEHNR and CDR2 is FQNEAQ (reference sequence). V shed 5 bases, J shed 0 bases, and the junction held 13 bases outside the gene matches. CDR3 sequence reads: CASSPWTGPRYSNQPQHF. CDR3 coding DNA: TGTGCCAGCAGCCCCTGGACAGGTCCTAGATATAGCAATCAGCCCCAGCATTTT.

The chain carries TRBV10-2 and TRBJ2-5; maybe TRBD2 (5 bases). The length of the CDR3 is 15 residues. The ends were cut back, 6 bases at V and 2 bases at J, with 16 bases in the middle. Per germline, CDR1 WSHSY and CDR2 SAAADI. As DNA, the CDR3 is TGCGCCAGCAGCGACCCAATGGGGAGTCAAGAGACCCAGTACTTC. Amino acids: CASSDPMGSQETQYF.

Many counts were recorded for this clonotype. V usage is TRBV12-3 or TRBV12-4 and J usage is TRBJ2-5; 7 bases fit TRBD2. This CDR3 spans 16 amino acids. The ends lost 3 bases at V and 7 bases at J; junction bases unmatched: 14. This chain's CDR3 is CASSLSLALKEGTQYF. In nucleotides, the CDR3 is TGTGCCAGCAGTTTGTCACTAGCGCTAAAAGAGGGGACCCAGTACTTC.

This clonotype has only one observation. The chain recombines TRBV6-1 with TRBJ1-2; a weak D match, TRBD1 (5 bases). This CDR3 has 12 residues. Germline values: CDR1 MNHNS, CDR2 SASEGT. V shed 5 bases and J shed 7 bases, with 11 bases lying between them. For the CDR3, the DNA is TGTGCCAGCAGTCCAAGACAGTTTGGCTACACCTTC. Protein: CASSPRQFGYTF.

This clonotype has just a few counts. This sequence joins TRBV4-2 and TRBJ2-5, with a weak D call TRBD1 (6 bases). The germline gives CDR1 LGHNA, CDR2 YNFKEQ. The CDR3 spans 15 residues. Trimming took off 0 bases at V and 2 bases at J, with 10 bases between the two ends. The chain's CDR3 is CASSQDAGVQETQYF. As DNA, the CDR3 is TGTGCCAGCAGCCAAGATGCAGGGGTGCAAGAGACCCAGTACTTC.

This clonotype was found many times. The genes are TRBV9 and TRBJ2-5, with D tentatively TRBD1 (6 bases). Looked up from germline, CDR1 is SGDLS and CDR2 is YYNGEE. V lost 3 bases and J 3 bases, leaving 18 bases between the germline ends. The CDR3 runs 16 residues. The CDR3 loop is CASSGRQVRDEETQYF. In DNA form, the CDR3 reads TGTGCCAGCAGCGGGCGACAGGTCAGGGATGAAGAGACCCAGTACTTC. Filled out from reference TRBV9 and TRBJ2-5, the complete variable domain reads DSGVTQTPKHLITATGQRVTLRCSPRSGDLSVYWYQQSLDQGLQFLIQYYNGEERAKGNILERFSAQQFPDLHSELNLSSLELGDSALYFCASSGRQVRDEETQYFGPGTRLLVL.

This rearrangement joins TRBV19 to TRBJ2-2; D not certain. The CDR3 has 15 amino acids. Trimming took off 1 base at V and 6 bases at J, with 12 bases between the two ends. Germline V CDR1 and CDR2: LNHDA, SQIVND (reference sequence). The CDR3 region has the DNA TGTGCCAGTAGTATAGTAGGTTTGGCCGCCGGGGAGCTGTTTTTT. It encodes CASSIVGLAAGELFF.

This clonotype has a count of ten or more. The rearrangement uses TRBV12-3 or TRBV12-4 and TRBJ1-5; perhaps TRBD1 as D (6 bases). The ends were cut back, 3 bases at V and 6 bases at J, with 18 bases in the middle. The CDR3 extends over 16 amino acids. The CDR3 nucleotides read TGTGCCAGCAGTTTTGTGACAGGCCCATTGCTTCAGCCCCAGCATTTT. It yields the protein CASSFVTGPLLQPQHF.

This clonotype turned up a few times. A much larger clone lies one base from this, so it may be a read error. CDR3: CATSGSPRAGDSNYGYTF. CDR3 DNA: TGTGCCACCAGTGGCTCCCCTCGGGCAGGGGACTCTAACTATGGCTACACCTTC. The chain carries TRBV24-1 and TRBJ1-2; D perhaps matches TRBD1 (6 bases). The CDR3 sequence is 18 residues long. Germline CDR1 reads KGHDR; CDR2 reads SFDVKD. V lost 5 bases and J lost 0, with 21 bases in between.

V and J are TRBV9 and TRBJ1-4, with 9 bases matching TRBD1. This CDR3 region has 16 residues. Germline V gene data show CDR1 as SGDLS and CDR2 as YYNGEE. V lost 5 bases and J lost 5; bases outside the gene matches: 10. CDR3 DNA: TGTGCCAGCAGTCCTCGCTCCGGGACAGGGAATGAAAAACTGTTTTTT. Protein sequence: CASSPRSGTGNEKLFF.

This clonotype showed up many times. The V and J genes are TRBV7-8 and TRBJ1-2; unclear D gene. Deletions cut 2 bases from V and 0 bases from J, with 10 bases between. CDR1 is SGHVS and CDR2 is FQNEAQ in the germline V gene. The CDR3 runs 15 residues. The CDR3 DNA follows: TGTGCCAGCAGCTTATCGTCAGTAGCTAACTATGGCTACACCTTC. Its translation: CASSLSSVANYGYTF.

This clonotype was recorded many times. This chain joins TRBV7-9 and TRBJ1-2, with D perhaps TRBD1 (5 bases). The CDR3 runs to 16 residues. Germline CDR1 is SEHNR and CDR2 is FQNEAQ (reference sequence). Trimming cost V 4 bases and J 5 bases, with 20 bases left between them. The CDR3 region has the DNA TGTGCCAGCAGCTCTAACCGGGACCCCGCCTTTTATGGCTACACCTTC. This encodes CASSSNRDPAFYGYTF.

This chain uses TRBV6-6 with TRBJ1-5; a possible D gene is TRBD1 (6 bases). Trimming removed 2 bases from V and 6 bases from J, with 17 bases in between. Germline CDR1 and CDR2: MNHNY and SVGAGI (reference sequence). The CDR3 is 16 residues long. The CDR3 here is CASSYSIGQGFQPQHF. The CDR3 nucleotides are TGTGCCAGCAGTTACAGCATCGGGCAGGGGTTTCAGCCCCAGCATTTT.

This clonotype showed up many times. V gene TRBV2 combines with J gene TRBJ1-1, with 8 positions matching TRBD1. CDR1 is SNHLY and CDR2 is FYNNEI in the germline V gene. The CDR3 covers 14 residues. V lost 5 bases to trimming and J lost 5 bases; unmatched junction nucleotides: 7. The CDR3 nucleotides are TGTGCCAGCAGTCGAAACAGGGGGGGAACTGAAGCTTTCTTT. Protein product: CASSRNRGGTEAFF.

The table lists this clonotype with a few counts. The chain employs TRBV29-1 and TRBJ1-1; TRBD1 might be the D (5 bases). This CDR3 is 11 amino acids long. Per the germline V gene, CDR1 is SQVTM and CDR2 is ANQGSEA. V lost 8 bases to trimming and J lost 1 base, with 8 bases between them. The DNA of the CDR3 is TGCAGCCAAGGGACGAACACTGAAGCTTTCTTT. Its translation is CSQGTNTEAFF.

This clonotype was picked up many times. V usage is TRBV5-6 and J usage is TRBJ1-2; D possibly corresponds to TRBD1 (5 bases). V lost 2 bases, J lost 4 bases, and 9 bases lay in between. CDR3 length: 13 amino acids. The V gene's germline CDR1 is SGHDT and CDR2 YYEEEE. The CDR3 DNA reads as TGTGCCAGCAGCTTCCCAGGGAGCTATGGCTACACCTTC. This encodes CASSFPGSYGYTF.

The rearrangement uses TRBV7-9 and TRBJ2-7, with 9 bases matching TRBD1. Germline V CDR1 and CDR2: SEHNR, FQNEAQ (reference sequence). J lost 4 bases, V lost 5 bases, and 9 bases had no gene match. The CDR3 has 15 residues. CDR3 DNA: TGTGCCAGCAGCATCGGACAGGGGTGGGGGTACGAGCAGTACTTC. This codes for CASSIGQGWGYEQYF.

V is TRBV19 and J is TRBJ2-2; 8 positions match TRBD2. This CDR3 region has 13 residues. Looked up from germline, CDR1 is LNHDA and CDR2 is SQIVND (reference sequence). V lost 7 bases and J lost 4; bases outside the gene matches: 2. For the CDR3, the DNA is TGTGCCAGTACCGGGACTAGCACCGGGGAGCTGTTTTTT. Protein: CASTGTSTGELFF.

This clonotype was observed a handful of times. V gene TRBV29-1 combines with J gene TRBJ1-3; 8 nucleotides line up with TRBD1. The CDR3 length is 12 residues. The germline gives CDR1 SQVTM, CDR2 ANQGSEA. Trimming took 3 bases from V and 7 from J; bases not matched to a gene: 2. The CDR3 DNA reads TGCAGCGTTGAGACAGGGGCGAACACCATATATTTT. Translation gives CSVETGANTIYF.

The CDR3 DNA reads as TGTGCCAGCAGTTATGAGGGGGACAGGGGGCTCTCTGGGGCCAACGTCCTGACTTTC. It codes for CASSYEGDRGLSGANVLTF. V and J are TRBV6-5 and TRBJ2-6, with 12 bases identical to TRBD1. This CDR3 has 19 amino acids. Germline V lookup: CDR1 MNHEY, CDR2 SVGAGI. Unmatched junction bases numbered 6, after V lost 3 bases and J lost 0 bases.